This is a list of T cell receptor beta chains from one sample in a study of liver allograft versus peripheral blood T cells. TCRdb redid the calling of the reads with MiXCR, one entry per CDR3 protein. The sample contains around 9,000 distinct CDR3 sequences, 15% to 20% of which appear only once. These TCRs come from a human patient who had a liver transplant. Some T cells may be transferred from the graft donor. Both conserved end residues are part of each CDR3. A D gene is named only where the DNA matches it firmly. Expanded clones are given a class, and other clones once, few, many or no size at all.

j_gene: TRBJ1-5; v_gene: TRBV6-6; d_gene: NA; abundance: few; CDR3aa: CASSTPGGKPQHF
j_gene: TRBJ1-2; v_gene: TRBV2; d_gene: TRBD1; abundance: NA; CDR3aa: CASSGDRDDGYTF
j_gene: TRBJ2-7; v_gene: TRBV27; d_gene: TRBD2; abundance: many; CDR3aa: CASRGGSSYEQYF
j_gene: TRBJ2-7; v_gene: TRBV11-2; d_gene: NA; abundance: NA; CDR3aa: CASSLGPKPPRTRYEQYF
j_gene: TRBJ2-7; v_gene: TRBV11-2; d_gene: TRBD1; abundance: NA; CDR3aa: CVSSLDRTGGYEQYF
j_gene: TRBJ2-1; v_gene: TRBV24-1; d_gene: NA; abundance: medium-sized; CDR3aa: CATSEQGIDEQFF
j_gene: TRBJ2-7; v_gene: TRBV19; d_gene: TRBD1; abundance: NA; CDR3aa: CPSSIGQGAFNEQYF
j_gene: TRBJ2-1; v_gene: TRBV6-6; d_gene: TRBD2; abundance: many; CDR3aa: CASSGLAGGDEQFF
j_gene: TRBJ1-1; v_gene: TRBV7-2; d_gene: NA; abundance: medium-sized; CDR3aa: CASRHPPEAFF
j_gene: TRBJ2-7; v_gene: TRBV10-3; d_gene: TRBD2; abundance: NA; CDR3aa: CAISPGGPVNEQYF
j_gene: TRBJ1-1; v_gene: TRBV6-5; d_gene: TRBD1; abundance: few; CDR3aa: CASSYGTGVLRVGLAEAFF
j_gene: TRBJ1-5; v_gene: TRBV6-1; d_gene: NA; abundance: many; CDR3aa: CASPGTPISRSNQPQHF
j_gene: TRBJ1-5; v_gene: TRBV6-6; d_gene: NA; abundance: many; CDR3aa: CASSFQGGSNQPQHF
j_gene: TRBJ1-1; v_gene: TRBV10-3; d_gene: TRBD1; abundance: medium-sized; CDR3aa: CAISDADRGMNTEAFF
j_gene: TRBJ1-1; v_gene: TRBV6-5; d_gene: NA; abundance: medium-sized; CDR3aa: CASSYGRVSQFTEAFF
j_gene: TRBJ1-2; v_gene: TRBV7-9; d_gene: NA; abundance: few; CDR3aa: CASSSGGLYGYTF
j_gene: TRBJ2-7; v_gene: TRBV6-2/TRBV6-3; d_gene: NA; abundance: many; CDR3aa: CASSTTYEQYF
j_gene: TRBJ1-1; v_gene: TRBV7-9; d_gene: NA; abundance: NA; CDR3aa: CASSLPQGYTETNTEAFF
j_gene: TRBJ1-5; v_gene: TRBV6-1; d_gene: NA; abundance: few; CDR3aa: CASSVAGARQPQHF
j_gene: TRBJ1-4; v_gene: TRBV12-3/TRBV12-4; d_gene: NA; abundance: few; CDR3aa: CASRPAQAGNEKLFF
j_gene: TRBJ2-7; v_gene: TRBV20-1; d_gene: NA; abundance: NA; CDR3aa: CSARHRSGPYEQYF
j_gene: TRBJ1-1; v_gene: TRBV7-9; d_gene: TRBD1; abundance: medium-sized; CDR3aa: CASSPGTANEAFF
j_gene: TRBJ1-5; v_gene: TRBV7-2; d_gene: TRBD1; abundance: NA; CDR3aa: CASSLSRQGLVGSQPQHF
j_gene: TRBJ2-3; v_gene: TRBV20-1; d_gene: NA; abundance: NA; CDR3aa: CSFHGSSSTDTQYF
j_gene: TRBJ1-1; v_gene: TRBV29-1; d_gene: NA; abundance: medium-sized; CDR3aa: CSVGLQEVVF
j_gene: TRBJ1-6; v_gene: TRBV19; d_gene: NA; abundance: medium-sized; CDR3aa: CASSFGNDSPLHF
j_gene: TRBJ1-6; v_gene: TRBV7-2; d_gene: TRBD1; abundance: medium-sized; CDR3aa: CASSFTGASASPLHF
j_gene: TRBJ1-2; v_gene: TRBV6-1; d_gene: NA; abundance: NA; CDR3aa: CASREAGIYGYTF
j_gene: TRBJ1-1; v_gene: TRBV18; d_gene: TRBD1; abundance: medium-sized; CDR3aa: CASSRTGEGTEAFF
j_gene: TRBJ1-1; v_gene: TRBV7-9; d_gene: NA; abundance: NA; CDR3aa: CASSLVRGGNTEAFF
j_gene: TRBJ2-5; v_gene: TRBV7-9; d_gene: TRBD2; abundance: NA; CDR3aa: CASSLVLAGLETQYF
j_gene: TRBJ2-7; v_gene: TRBV7-9; d_gene: NA; abundance: NA; CDR3aa: CASRWGDSLDEQYF
j_gene: TRBJ2-7; v_gene: TRBV19; d_gene: TRBD1; abundance: NA; CDR3aa: CASSTGTGGYEQYF
j_gene: TRBJ1-2; v_gene: TRBV9; d_gene: TRBD1; abundance: NA; CDR3aa: CASIGQGVVYTF
j_gene: TRBJ2-7; v_gene: TRBV27; d_gene: NA; abundance: NA; CDR3aa: CASSSLAPDHEQYF
j_gene: TRBJ1-2; v_gene: TRBV29-1; d_gene: NA; abundance: medium-sized; CDR3aa: CSVEGRAGYGYTF
j_gene: TRBJ1-2; v_gene: TRBV27; d_gene: NA; abundance: NA; CDR3aa: CASSLGGDGYTF
j_gene: TRBJ1-5; v_gene: TRBV6-5; d_gene: TRBD1; abundance: NA; CDR3aa: CASSERPGDRAGQPQHF
j_gene: TRBJ2-5; v_gene: TRBV30; d_gene: NA; abundance: NA; CDR3aa: CAWDWGSQETQYF
j_gene: TRBJ1-2; v_gene: TRBV27; d_gene: NA; abundance: NA; CDR3aa: CASSPKPITNYGYTF
j_gene: TRBJ1-2; v_gene: TRBV14; d_gene: NA; abundance: NA; CDR3aa: CASSQGKVYGYTF
j_gene: TRBJ1-1; v_gene: TRBV29-1; d_gene: NA; abundance: few; CDR3aa: CSIESNTEAFF
j_gene: TRBJ1-5; v_gene: TRBV24-1; d_gene: TRBD1; abundance: medium-sized; CDR3aa: CATSDRWYRGKAQPQHF
j_gene: TRBJ1-1; v_gene: TRBV7-4; d_gene: NA; abundance: NA; CDR3aa: CASRGRNTEAFF
j_gene: TRBJ1-2; v_gene: TRBV20-1; d_gene: NA; abundance: NA; CDR3aa: CSARDRSYTF
j_gene: TRBJ1-1; v_gene: TRBV27; d_gene: NA; abundance: medium-sized; CDR3aa: CASSERGPTEAFF
j_gene: TRBJ1-2; v_gene: TRBV6-5; d_gene: NA; abundance: NA; CDR3aa: CASSSLGVGGYTF
j_gene: TRBJ2-3; v_gene: TRBV12-3/TRBV12-4; d_gene: NA; abundance: NA; CDR3aa: CASSSPTALSDTQYF
j_gene: TRBJ1-1; v_gene: TRBV19; d_gene: NA; abundance: medium-sized; CDR3aa: CASYPPYNTEAFF
j_gene: TRBJ2-7; v_gene: TRBV18; d_gene: NA; abundance: large; CDR3aa: CASSRANIEQYF